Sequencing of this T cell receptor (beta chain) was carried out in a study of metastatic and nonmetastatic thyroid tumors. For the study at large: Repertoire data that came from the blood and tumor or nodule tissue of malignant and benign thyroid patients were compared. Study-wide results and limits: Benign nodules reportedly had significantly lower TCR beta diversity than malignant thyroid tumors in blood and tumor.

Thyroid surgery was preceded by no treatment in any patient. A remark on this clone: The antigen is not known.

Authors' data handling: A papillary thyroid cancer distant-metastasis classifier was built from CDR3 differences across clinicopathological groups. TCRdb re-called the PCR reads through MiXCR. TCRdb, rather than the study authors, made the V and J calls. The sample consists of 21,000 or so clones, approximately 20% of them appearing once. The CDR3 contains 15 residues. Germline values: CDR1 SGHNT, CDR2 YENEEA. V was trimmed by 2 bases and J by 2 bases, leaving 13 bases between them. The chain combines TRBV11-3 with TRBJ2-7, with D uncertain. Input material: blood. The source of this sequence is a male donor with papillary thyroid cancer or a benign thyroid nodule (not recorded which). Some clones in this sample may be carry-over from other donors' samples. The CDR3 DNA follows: TGTGCCAGCAGCTTATCGCCGGGTTTTACCTACGAGCAGTACTTC. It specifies CASSLSPGFTYEQYF.